The T cell receptor beta chain under discussion was sequenced for a study of T cell clonotyping in hematopoietic cell transplantation. Broader study findings: Recipient TCR diversity dropped after transplant; expanded clonotypes rose from day 30 to 180. Higher Inverse Simpson Index values in graft donor and pretransplant recipient predicted broader posttransplant TCR diversity. Cells were unsorted, so CD4 and CD8 contributions were not separated.

The protocol was immunoSEQ multiplex PCR, while the TCRdb copy is restricted to in-frame clones and leaves out a portion. The table lists more than 65,000 clones, just under 95% of them singletons. Note on this clone: The antigen is not known.

Germline lookup yields CDR1 SGHNT and CDR2 YYREEE (reference sequence). The CDR3 is 14 amino acids. After removal of 4 bases from V and 2 bases from J, the junction contained 4 bases not matched to a gene. The source is a man in his forties or fifties in good health. Some clones in this sample may be carry-over from other donors' samples. The specimen was peripheral blood mononuclear cells. This sequence joins TRBV5-4 and TRBJ2-7, with 9 nucleotides matching TRBD1. DNA for the CDR3: TGTGCCAGCAGCAGGGACAGGGATCCCTACGAGCAGTACTTC. It codes for CASSRDRDPYEQYF.